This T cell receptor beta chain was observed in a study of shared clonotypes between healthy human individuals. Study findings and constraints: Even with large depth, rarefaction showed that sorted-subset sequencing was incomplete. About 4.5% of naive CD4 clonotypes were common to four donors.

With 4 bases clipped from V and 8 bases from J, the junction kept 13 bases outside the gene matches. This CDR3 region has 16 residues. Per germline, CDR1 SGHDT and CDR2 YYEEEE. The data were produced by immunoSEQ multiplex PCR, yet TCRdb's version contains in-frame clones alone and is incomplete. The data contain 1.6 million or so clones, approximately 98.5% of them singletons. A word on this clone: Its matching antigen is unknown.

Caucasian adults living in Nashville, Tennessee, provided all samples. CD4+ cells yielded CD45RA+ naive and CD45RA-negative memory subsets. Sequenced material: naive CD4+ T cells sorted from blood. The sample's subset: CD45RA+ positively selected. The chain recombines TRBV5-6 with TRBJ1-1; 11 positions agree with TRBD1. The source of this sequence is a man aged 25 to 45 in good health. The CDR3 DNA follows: TGTGCCAGCAGCCCGGACAGGGGGCTGGTAAACGGGGAAGCTTTCTTT. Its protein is CASSPDRGLVNGEAFF.